Listed here are 20 T cell receptor beta chains from one sample, sequenced in a study of blood T cell repertoires in COVID-19. TCRdb keeps only in-frame clones here, not all; method: immunoSEQ multiplex PCR. The data contain 35,000 or so clones, 90% of them singletons. The sample consisted of peripheral blood. The receptors originated from a human donor in a cohort sampled during active COVID-19.

This chain links TRBV4-3 with TRBJ2-4; perhaps TRBD2 as D (7 bases). CDR3 length equals 19 residues. Germline V lookup: CDR1 LGHNA, CDR2 YSLEER. V was trimmed by 0 bases and J by 1 base, leaving 19 bases between them. CDR3 loop: CASSQDRGGADVAKNIQYF. For the CDR3, the DNA is TGCGCCAGCAGCCAAGATAGGGGGGGCGCGGATGTGGCCAAAAACATTCAGTACTTC.

The chain combines TRBV7-8 with TRBJ2-1; TRBD1 aligns across 10 bases. V lost 3 bases, J lost 7 bases, and 12 bases stayed unmatched. The germline gives CDR1 SGHVS, CDR2 FQNEAQ. The CDR3 runs to 17 residues. CDR3 nucleotide sequence: TGTGCCAGCAGCTTTCGGACCCCGGGACAGGGGCGAAATGAGCAGTTCTTC. Translated, it gives CASSFRTPGQGRNEQFF.

In this sample, this clone turned up once. This rearrangement joins TRBV18 to TRBJ1-3, with TRBD1 matching 8 bases. This CDR3 is 15 amino acids long. With V trimmed by 5 bases and J by 0 bases, 3 bases remained unmatched. Germline values: CDR1 KGHSH, CDR2 LQKENI. For the CDR3, the DNA is TGTGCCAGCTCAACAGGGGGAATCTCTGGAAACACCATATATTTT. Protein product: CASSTGGISGNTIYF.

The chain couples TRBV4-2 to TRBJ2-2, with 11 bases that match TRBD1. CDR3 length: 17 amino acids. Trimming cost V 1 base and J 7 bases; bases outside gene matches: 8. The germline gives CDR1 LGHNA, CDR2 YNFKEQ. The CDR3 DNA sequence: TGTGCCAGCAGCCAAGGTGCAGGACAGGGGGCCTTCGGGGAGCTGTTTTTT. It specifies CASSQGAGQGAFGELFF.

V and J are TRBV7-2 and TRBJ2-4, with D possibly matching TRBD2 (6 bases). Germline loops: CDR1 SGHTA, CDR2 FQGNSA. The CDR3 extends over 17 amino acids. The ends were cut back, 2 bases at V and 0 bases at J, with 14 bases in the middle. The CDR3 nucleotides read TGTGCCAGCAGCTTATACGGCGGGGCACTAGCCAAAAACATTCAGTACTTC. Its translation: CASSLYGGALAKNIQYF.

This clone was detected once. The chain is built from TRBV6-2 or TRBV6-3 and TRBJ1-6, with 9 nucleotides matching TRBD1. The CDR3 consists of 15 residues. The ends lost 5 bases at V and 10 bases at J; junction bases unmatched: 9. Germline V gene lookup returns CDR1 MNHEY and CDR2 SVGEGT. In nucleotides, the CDR3 is TGTGCCAGCAGTCTCCGGGACAGGGTTGGGTCACCCCTCCACTTT. As protein: CASSLRDRVGSPLHF.

The V and J genes are TRBV6-5 and TRBJ2-7, with TRBD1 matching 9 bases. The CDR3 runs to 14 residues. Germline V gene lookup returns CDR1 MNHEY and CDR2 SVGAGI. V shed 5 bases and J 3 bases; nucleotides not matched to a gene: 5. The CDR3 protein is CASSRVDRGYEQYF. DNA of the CDR3: TGTGCCAGCAGTAGAGTGGACAGGGGCTACGAGCAGTACTTC.

The genes are TRBV28 and TRBJ2-7; 8 nucleotides line up with TRBD2. Germline-derived CDR1 and CDR2 are MDHEN and SYDVKM. The CDR3 extends over 15 amino acids. Trimming removed 5 bases from V and 2 bases from J; junction bases left unmatched: 8. The CDR3 nucleotides are TGTGCCAGCAGTACCGGGGCTAGCGGGCCCTACGAGCAGTACTTC. Protein: CASSTGASGPYEQYF. Combining the CDR3 with reference TRBV28 and TRBJ2-7 gives the whole variable domain DVKVTQSSRYLVKRTGEKVFLECVQDMDHENMFWYRQDPGLGLRLIYFSYDVKMKEKGDIPEGYSVSREKKERFSLILESASTNQTSMYLCASSTGASGPYEQYFGPGTRLTVT.

The rearrangement uses TRBV5-4 and TRBJ2-7; D might be TRBD1 (6 bases). This CDR3 is 14 amino acids long. Trimming removed 0 bases at V and 1 base at J, with 8 bases between. Germline V lookup: CDR1 SGHNT, CDR2 YYREEE (reference sequence). The CDR3 region has the DNA TGTGCCAGCAGCTTGGTGGGGGCTTCCTACGAGCAGTACTTC. It codes for CASSLVGASYEQYF.

V and J are TRBV11-3 and TRBJ2-1, with D possibly being TRBD1 (5 bases). This CDR3 spans 14 amino acids. V was trimmed by 5 bases and J by 8 bases, leaving 16 bases between them. Germline CDR1 is SGHNT and CDR2 is YENEEA. CDR3 region: CASSPTQGHHEQFF. The CDR3 bases are TGTGCCAGCAGCCCCACGCAGGGCCACCATGAGCAGTTCTTC.

This chain uses TRBV3-1 (or the pseudogene TRBV3-2) with TRBJ1-5; no clear D gene. Trimming removed 4 bases from V and 6 bases from J, with 10 bases in between. The CDR3 consists of 13 residues. CDR1 is LGHDT, CDR2 YNNKEL, per germline (reference sequence). CDR3 DNA sequence: TGTGCCAGCAGCCGGGGAGGTGGTCAGCCCCAGCATTTT. Its translation is CASSRGGGQPQHF.

The V gene is TRBV28, the J gene TRBJ1-1, with D hard to call. Germline V gene sequence: CDR1 MDHEN, CDR2 SYDVKM. The V end was cut by 5 bases, the J end by 4 bases, with 17 bases between. The CDR3 is made up of 15 amino acids. Here the CDR3 reads CASSLNLGRGTEAFF. In nucleotides, the CDR3 is TGTGCCAGCAGTCTAAACCTTGGGAGAGGCACTGAAGCTTTCTTT.

This chain uses TRBV7-2 with TRBJ1-5, with TRBD1 as a possible D gene (5 bases). The V gene's germline CDR1 is SGHTA and CDR2 FQGNSA. This CDR3 region has 13 residues. Trimming pared 6 bases from V and 5 bases from J, leaving 11 bases between. The DNA for the CDR3 is TGTGCCAGCAGTCGACAAGGGGATCAGCCCCAGCATTTT. Its protein product is CASSRQGDQPQHF.

The V and J genes are TRBV6-2 or TRBV6-3 and TRBJ1-4, with D unresolved. CDR1 is MNHEY, CDR2 SVGEGT, per germline. The germline V and J ends were trimmed by 3 bases and 7 bases, with 15 bases remaining between them. The CDR3 spans 15 residues. This CDR3 reads CASSYDPGSAEKLFF. Here the CDR3 DNA reads TGTGCCAGCAGTTATGATCCGGGGTCGGCTGAAAAACTGTTTTTT.

V and J are TRBV6-2 or TRBV6-3 and TRBJ2-1; D remains ambiguous. This CDR3 has 14 residues. V was trimmed by 4 bases and J by 7 bases, leaving 14 bases between them. Per the germline V gene, CDR1 is MNHEY and CDR2 is SVGEGT. CDR3 residues: CASSFPPARNEQFF. CDR3 bases: TGTGCCAGCAGTTTCCCCCCGGCTAGGAATGAGCAGTTCTTC.

The chain has TRBV29-1 and TRBJ1-4, with D possibly being TRBD1 (6 bases). Germline loops: CDR1 SQVTM, CDR2 ANQGSEA. V gave up 6 bases and J gave up 8 bases, with 19 bases separating them. The CDR3 spans 14 residues. CDR3 sequence reads: CSVDVSGAREKLFF. The CDR3 DNA reads TGCAGCGTGGATGTTTCAGGGGCTAGGGAAAAACTGTTTTTT.

The V and J genes are TRBV28 and TRBJ1-1; a weak D match, TRBD1 (5 bases). Germline CDR1 and CDR2: MDHEN and SYDVKM. The CDR3 covers 16 residues. V lost 7 bases, J lost 0 bases, and 18 bases lay in between. Here the CDR3 reads CASIARGDLVNTEAFF. Here the CDR3 DNA reads TGTGCCAGCATCGCTCGGGGGGATTTGGTGAACACTGAAGCTTTCTTT. Full variable domain (remainder filled in from reference TRBV28 and TRBJ1-1): DVKVTQSSRYLVKRTGEKVFLECVQDMDHENMFWYRQDPGLGLRLIYFSYDVKMKEKGDIPEGYSVSREKKERFSLILESASTNQTSMYLCASIARGDLVNTEAFFGQGTRLTVV.

This clone was counted a single time. The rearrangement joins TRBV24-1 to TRBJ2-5; 7 nucleotides align to TRBD1. J gave up 2 bases and V 9 bases, and 8 bases lay outside the gene matches. This CDR3 spans 14 amino acids. CDR1 and CDR2 from the germline V gene are KGHDR and SFDVKD. The CDR3 spells CATQRDSLQETQYF. CDR3 DNA sequence: TGTGCCACCCAGAGGGACAGCTTACAAGAGACCCAGTACTTC.

The V gene is TRBV2, the J gene TRBJ2-7; 8 positions match TRBD2. This CDR3 comprises 15 residues. Germline V CDR1 and CDR2: SNHLY, FYNNEI. Trimming at V came to 1 base and at J to 7 bases, leaving 9 bases not matched to a gene. CDR3 region: CASSEGSGRGGEQYF. The CDR3, as DNA: TGTGCCAGCAGTGAAGGCAGCGGGAGAGGTGGGGAGCAGTACTTC.

The chain links TRBV4-1 to TRBJ2-2, with TRBD2 identical over 8 bases. The CDR3 is made up of 14 amino acids. V gave up 4 bases and J gave up 3 bases; unmatched junction bases: 1. CDR1 and CDR2 (germline): MGHRA, YSYEKL. The DNA of the CDR3 is TGCGCCAGCAGCCTCGGGGGGGACACCGGGGAGCTGTTTTTT. Its translation is CASSLGGDTGELFF.